This TCR beta chain originates from a study of a mutant IDH1 vaccine in newly diagnosed glioma. The wider study: Patients received vaccination from 4-6 weeks after radiotherapy alone, or with temozolomide cycles.

The protocol was immunoSEQ multiplex PCR, while the TCRdb copy is restricted to in-frame clones and leaves out a portion. The sample lists roughly 120,000 clones; 85% to 90% were seen once. Time point specified: week 11, during vaccination. Every vaccine dose comprised 300 ug of mutant IDH1 20-mer peptide plus topical imiquimod. Germline-derived CDR1 and CDR2 are PRHDT and FYEKMQ (reference sequence). V was shortened by 0 bases and J by 2 bases, with 8 bases between the two germline ends. The CDR3 has 16 amino acids. Notes on this clone: The antigen is unknown.

The sample in question was PBMCs, obtained from a glioma patient whose treatment included an IDH1 peptide vaccine. This rearrangement joins TRBV13 to TRBJ2-6, with D perhaps matching TRBD2 (5 bases). The TCR sequence derives from a woman aged 50 to 65 with glioma. CDR3 nucleotide sequence: TGTGCCAGCAGCTTAGGAGGAGGCGCTGGGGCCAACGTCCTGACTTTC. Translated: CASSLGGGAGANVLTF.